This section outlines one T cell receptor beta chain sequence together with its context. The sample comes from a study of blood T cell repertoires in COVID-19. Study-wide background: Sources were T cells, B-cell-depleted T cells, or PBMCs; the material itself was cDNA or gDNA.

As originally analysed: Scientists estimated how many nucleated cells there were by amplifying reference gene primers. The table came from immunoSEQ multiplex PCR; TCRdb's copy has only in-frame clones and leaves some out. The DNA was the basis for D and trimming; V, J and clone size are from that table. The sample lists about 160,000 clones, approximately 90% occurring once. While infection was still active, Seattle patients were enrolled and then followed longitudinally. Germline trimming cut 5 bases from V and 1 base from J; bases unmatched to any gene: 9. Per the germline V gene, CDR1 is SEHNR and CDR2 is FQNEAQ (reference sequence). The CDR3 has 16 amino acids.

The chain is built from TRBV7-9 and TRBJ2-3; 7 bases are a match to TRBD2. Sequenced: peripheral blood. The source of this sequence is a man aged 30-40 years with COVID-19, enrolled during active disease. The CDR3 here is CASSPLTGGGTDTQYF. Written as DNA, the CDR3 is TGTGCCAGCAGCCCGCTCACGGGAGGAGGCACAGATACGCAGTATTTT.